This T cell receptor beta chain originates from a study of T cells expressing NK-cell markers. TCRdb reprocessed the 5' RACE reads, keeping one entry per CDR3 protein, no DNA. The sample has over 120,000 distinct CDR3 sequences. CDR3 length: 15 amino acids. This chain joins TRBV12-3 or TRBV12-4 and TRBJ2-2; the D call from TCRdb, TRBD1, cannot be confirmed without DNA. This TCR derives from a man aged 18 to 30 in good health. Material for sequencing was blood T cells: a sorted CD56 or NKG2C T cell subset, CD4+ or CD8+ T cells, or bulk PBMC T cells (not recorded which). This chain's CDR3 is CASSAADRNTGELFF.